The present entry profiles one T cell receptor beta chain with its context. As yet, its antigen is unknown. The sample originates from a study of lymphopenia after photon versus proton radiotherapy. The method was immunoSEQ multiplex PCR; TCRdb's version includes in-frame clones alone and lacks a portion of them. The sample holds around 70,000 clones, 92% seen once. Study-level results: A bigger post-nadir fall in TCR diversity correlated inversely with survival time in deceased patients. Post-nadir diversity loss with photons came from oligoclonal expansion, particularly CD8+ Temra cells. Photon-treated patients lost naive T cells and TCR diversity; proton-treated stayed stable. Survival link was tested only in deceased patients; proton benefit remains a possibility.

The sequencing used peripheral blood, collected from a patient treated with photon-based radiotherapy. The receptor comes from a woman aged 40 to 50 with cholangiocarcinoma.

CDR3 protein: CASSLGTGLRSPLHF. CDR3 in DNA: TGTGCCAGCAGCTTAGGGACAGGGTTAAGATCACCCCTCCACTTT. The chain links TRBV7-2 to TRBJ1-6; 8 bases fit TRBD1. CDR1 SGHTA and CDR2 FQGNSA come from the germline V gene. With V trimmed by 1 base and J by 10 bases, 6 bases remained unmatched. The CDR3 has 15 residues.